The T cell receptor beta chain under discussion was sequenced for a study of radiotherapy plus CTLA-4 blockade in lung cancer. Study as a whole: Of all patients, more than 15% responded objectively and approximately 30% showed disease control.

This clone showed up just a few times. Data came from immunoSEQ multiplex PCR; TCRdb stores just in-frame clones and leaves some out. The sample has about 120,000 clones; more than 65% are singletons. People whose metastatic non-small-cell lung cancer was chemo-refractory got focal radiation along with CTLA-4 blockade by ipilimumab. V lost 0 bases, J lost 11 bases, and 13 bases lay in between. Looked up from germline, CDR1 is MGHRA and CDR2 is YSYEKL. The CDR3 loop spans 13 amino acids. The sequence was obtained from a human donor with non-small cell lung cancer who had a partial response to radiotherapy plus ipilimumab. The rearrangement links TRBV4-1 to TRBJ1-1; maybe TRBD1 (6 bases). The sample consisted of peripheral blood, taken from a patient treated with radiotherapy plus ipilimumab. The CDR3 sequence: CASSQDRAGEAFF. CDR3 sequence (DNA): TGCGCCAGCAGCCAAGATCGGGCAGGGGAGGCTTTCTTT.